The present TCR beta chain was sequenced within a study of T cell repertoires in cytomegalovirus infection. Background on the study: It was the public TCR beta signatures that indicated both CMV infection and matching HLA type.

Study conclusions and caveats: Of the TCR beta families, the public ones yielded a cumulative frequency that identified carriers of CMV plus the relevant HLA. The ex vivo response showed dominance by HLA-C-restricted CMV-specific TCR beta clonotypes.

Concerning this clonotype: The antigen is undetermined.

A single record per CDR3 protein comes from TCRdb applying MiXCR to the reads. The data show hundreds of thousands of distinct CDR3 sequences, approximately 24% seen once. V gave up 4 bases and J gave up 3 bases, with 16 bases separating them. There are 15 residues in the CDR3. CDR1 is SGDLS, CDR2 YYNGEE, per germline. The chain has TRBV9 and TRBJ2-5; tentatively, D is TRBD2 (6 bases). Sequenced input: CD8+ T cells from PBMCs. This clonotype was obtained from a human donor in good health (CMV status not recorded). Some clones in this sample may be carry-over from other donors' samples. The CDR3 DNA reads as TGTGCCAGCAGCCCCTATGCGGGGCGCGAAGAGACCCAGTACTTC. Protein: CASSPYAGREETQYF.